This entry lists 13 T cell receptor beta chains sequenced from one sample in a study of blood T cell repertoires in COVID-19. Using immunoSEQ multiplex PCR, the repertoire was profiled, and TCRdb retains in-frame clones only, with some absent. Of fewer than 350,000 clones detected, approximately 83% appear once; the ten largest clones hold approximately 2.2%. Source material: peripheral blood. The receptor source for this set is a woman in her thirties who had recovered from COVID-19.

This chain connects TRBV6-2 or TRBV6-3 to TRBJ2-5; possible D gene TRBD1, 5 bases. CDR3 length: 13 residues. The germline V and J ends were trimmed by 5 bases and 2 bases, with 9 bases remaining between them. Germline CDR1 and CDR2: MNHEY and SVGEGT. As DNA, the CDR3 is TGTGCCAGCAGTCCCCGGACACAAGAGACCCAGTACTTC. Protein sequence: CASSPRTQETQYF.

The chain employs TRBV11-3 and TRBJ2-5; 8 bases align to TRBD2. The CDR3 loop spans 14 amino acids. Germline V gene data show CDR1 as SGHNT and CDR2 as YENEEA. V was clipped by 1 base and J by 4 bases; unmatched bases: 2. The CDR3 region is CASSLGAGGETQYF. CDR3 nucleotide sequence: TGTGCCAGCAGCTTAGGCGCGGGGGGAGAGACCCAGTACTTC.

V usage is TRBV19 and J usage is TRBJ2-7; 9 bases are shared with TRBD1. This CDR3 has 15 residues. The ends lost 3 bases at V and 4 bases at J; junction bases unmatched: 7. Germline V CDR1 and CDR2: LNHDA, SQIVND (reference sequence). CDR3 sequence: CASSIGTGRIYEQYF. The CDR3 region has the DNA TGTGCCAGTAGTATCGGGACAGGGAGGATTTACGAGCAGTACTTC.

The chain is built from TRBV27 and TRBJ2-1; 8 nucleotides agree with TRBD2. The CDR3 is made up of 14 amino acids. The germline V gene encodes CDR1 MNHEY and CDR2 SMNVEV (reference sequence). Trimming at V came to 3 bases and at J to 12 bases, leaving 10 bases not matched to a gene. In DNA, the CDR3 is TGTGCCAGCAGTTTTGATGGAAGCGGGAGCGGGCAGTTCTTC. This encodes CASSFDGSGSGQFF.

The chain is built from TRBV4-2 and TRBJ2-5; TRBD2 matches at 10 bases. Looked up from germline, CDR1 is LGHNA and CDR2 is YNFKEQ. The CDR3 is made up of 16 amino acids. Losses at the gene ends were 4 bases for V and 5 bases for J; bases not matched to a gene: 10. CDR3 sequence (DNA): TGTGCCAGCAGCCCACTCGAAGCGGGAGGGCCGGAGACCCAGTACTTC. Protein: CASSPLEAGGPETQYF.

V is TRBV6-1 and J is TRBJ1-6; TRBD1 agrees at 7 bases. J gave up 7 bases and V 3 bases, and 6 bases lay outside the gene matches. The V gene's germline CDR1 is MNHNS and CDR2 SASEGT. The CDR3 covers 15 residues. CDR3: CASSDLQGTNSPLHF. CDR3 DNA: TGTGCCAGCAGTGACCTACAGGGGACAAATTCACCCCTCCACTTT.

A word on this clone: Different DNA sequences within this sample yield the same CDR3. The J gene is TRBJ2-7, the V gene TRBV25-1, with 10 bases aligning to TRBD1. CDR1 is MGHDK and CDR2 is SYGVNS in the germline V gene. This CDR3 is built from 13 residues. The junction had 1 base not matched to a gene; V was cut back by 6 bases and J by 2 bases. The CDR3 sequence: CASRGQGTYEQYF. The CDR3 DNA reads TGTGCCAGCAGGGGACAGGGGACCTACGAGCAGTACTTC.

The gene calls are TRBV19 and TRBJ2-1; TRBD1 matches 10 bases. Germline CDR1 reads LNHDA; CDR2 reads SQIVND (reference sequence). CDR3 length equals 16 residues. V trimming: 1 base; J trimming: 3 bases; junction bases outside the gene matches: 3. DNA of the CDR3: TGTGCCAGTAGTATAGGACAGGGGGCATTCTACAATGAGCAGTTCTTC. This translates into CASSIGQGAFYNEQFF.

This chain uses TRBV5-1 with TRBJ2-5; 11 bases match TRBD2. Trimming removed 0 bases from V and 7 bases from J; junction bases left unmatched: 2. This CDR3 comprises 14 residues. Germline V gives CDR1 SGHRS, CDR2 YFSETQ. The CDR3 protein is CASSLALAGGTQYF. CDR3 in DNA: TGCGCCAGCAGCTTGGCCCTAGCGGGAGGGACCCAGTACTTC.

Concerning this clone itself: Other DNA sequences in the same sample also yield this CDR3. The chain employs TRBV12-3 or TRBV12-4 and TRBJ2-7, with D possibly being TRBD1 (5 bases). Trimming stripped 3 bases from V and 2 bases from J, with 8 bases between. The CDR3 extends over 13 amino acids. CDR3 in DNA: TGTGCCAGCAGTTTCTTGGGGCCCTACGAGCAGTACTTC. Translation: CASSFLGPYEQYF.

The V call is TRBV7-9, the J call TRBJ1-1, with 7 bases aligning to TRBD1. V shed 1 base, J shed 4 bases, and the junction held 3 bases outside the gene matches. CDR3 length equals 14 residues. CDR1 is SEHNR and CDR2 is FQNEAQ in the germline V gene (reference sequence). CDR3 bases: TGTGCCAGCAGCTTAGGACAGGGTATCACTGAAGCTTTCTTT. Translated, it gives CASSLGQGITEAFF.

V is TRBV10-3 and J is TRBJ2-7; 8 bases are a match to TRBD2. Germline CDR1 ENHRY, CDR2 SYGVKD. The CDR3 covers 14 residues. V lost 3 bases and J lost 6; bases outside the gene matches: 7. The CDR3 here is CAISDPGLGSEQYF. CDR3 sequence (DNA): TGTGCCATCAGTGATCCGGGACTAGGATCCGAGCAGTACTTC.

This clone was counted once. The chain links TRBV7-9 to TRBJ2-2; D may be TRBD1 (5 bases). This CDR3 has 15 amino acids. Germline loops: CDR1 SEHNR, CDR2 FQNEAQ (reference sequence). The V end lost 1 base, the J end lost 5 bases, and 11 bases lay between the germline ends. The CDR3 coding sequence is TGTGCCAGCAGCTTAGGGCAGGGATGGACCGGGGAGCTGTTTTTT. This gives the protein CASSLGQGWTGELFF.